This T cell receptor beta chain was captured by sequencing in a study of T cell responses to AZD1222 COVID-19 vaccine. Trimming at V came to 4 bases and at J to 5 bases, leaving 10 bases not matched to a gene. The CDR3 runs 17 residues. Germline V gene lookup returns CDR1 MNHNS and CDR2 SASEGT. The method was immunoSEQ multiplex PCR; TCRdb's version includes in-frame clones alone and lacks a portion of them. Here the sample spans some 100,000 clones, 75% to 90% being singletons. Study results and limitations: Reports say nearly half of spike-specific TCRs go after unmutated variant regions.

Details on this clone: Its antigen is still unknown.

Second-dose intervals near 4 or 12 weeks were combined. V is TRBV6-1 and J is TRBJ2-1, with 11 bases matching TRBD2. The sequence came from an adult who received the AZD1222 COVID-19 vaccine. This specimen was peripheral blood, taken 28 days after the second AZD1222 dose. The CDR3 DNA sequence: TGTGCCAGCAGTGTTCACCCACTAGCGGGGGCCGACAATGAGCAGTTCTTC. It codes for CASSVHPLAGADNEQFF.